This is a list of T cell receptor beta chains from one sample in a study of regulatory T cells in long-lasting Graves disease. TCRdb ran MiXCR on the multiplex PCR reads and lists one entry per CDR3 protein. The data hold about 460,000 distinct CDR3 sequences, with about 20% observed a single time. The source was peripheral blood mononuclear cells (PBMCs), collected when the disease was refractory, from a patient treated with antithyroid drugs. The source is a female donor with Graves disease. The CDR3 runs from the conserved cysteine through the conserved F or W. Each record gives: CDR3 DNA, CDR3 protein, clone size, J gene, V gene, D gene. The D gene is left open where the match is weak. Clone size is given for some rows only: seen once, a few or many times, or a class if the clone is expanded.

TGCAGTGCCCAGGGGGAATATAGCAATCAGCCCCAGCATTTT | CSAQGEYSNQPQHF | NA | TRBJ1-5 | TRBV20-1 | TRBD1
TGTGCCAGCGGTCTAGCGGGATCGTATGAGCAGTTCTTC | CASGLAGSYEQFF | NA | TRBJ2-1 | TRBV2 | TRBD2
TGTGCCAGCAGCTCCCCCCGCGGACGGAACACTGAAGCTTTCTTT | CASSSPRGRNTEAFF | many | TRBJ1-1 | TRBV11-2 | NA
TGTGCCAGCAGCGCCGCAGACAGGAACTATGGCTACACCTTC | CASSAADRNYGYTF | many | TRBJ1-2 | TRBV7-9 | NA
TGTGCCAGCAGTACCTCTCAACTAGCGGACCAAGAGACCCAGTACTTC | CASSTSQLADQETQYF | few | TRBJ2-5 | TRBV6-1 | TRBD2
TGTGCCAGTAGTATAGGGCAGAACATGAACACTGAAGCTTTCTTT | CASSIGQNMNTEAFF | NA | TRBJ1-1 | TRBV19 | NA
TGCGCCAGCCGACTAGCGGGGTTCAATGAGCAGTTCTTC | CASRLAGFNEQFF | NA | TRBJ2-1 | TRBV10-2 | TRBD2
TGTGCCAGCGCGAGACAGGGGGCTGTAGATACGCAGTATTTT | CASARQGAVDTQYF | NA | TRBJ2-3 | TRBV2 | TRBD1
TGCGCCAGCAGCCAAGAAGAGGGTTTAGGCGGGGAGCTGTTTTTT | CASSQEEGLGGELFF | NA | TRBJ2-2 | TRBV4-3 | NA
TGTGCCAGCATTACATTCGACAGGGGGTCCGGGGAGCTGTTTTTT | CASITFDRGSGELFF | many | TRBJ2-2 | TRBV12-3/TRBV12-4 | TRBD1
TGTGCCAGCAGCTTGATCCGGGACAGTTACGAGCAGTACTTC | CASSLIRDSYEQYF | NA | TRBJ2-7 | TRBV27 | TRBD1
TGTGCCAGCAGTTTGGGGCTAGCGGGAGAAACTAGCACAAATACGCAGTATTTT | CASSLGLAGETSTNTQYF | few | TRBJ2-3 | TRBV12-3/TRBV12-4 | TRBD2
TGTGCCAGCAGTTTCACTGGGACAGGGGGTCAGCCCCAGCATTTT | CASSFTGTGGQPQHF | many | TRBJ1-5 | TRBV12-3/TRBV12-4 | TRBD1
TGTGCCAGCAGTTACCCAACAGACCCGGACGAAGGGTCGGGCGAGACCCAGTACTTC | CASSYPTDPDEGSGETQYF | many | TRBJ2-5 | TRBV6-2/TRBV6-3 | NA
TGCGCCAGCAGCTTGAATCGAGGCACCGGGGAGCTGTCTTTT | CASSLNRGTGELSF | NA | TRBJ2-2 | TRBV5-1 | NA
TGCGCCAGCAGCCAAGGCAAGGGGGCGGCTGAAGCTTTCTTT | CASSQGKGAAEAFF | few | TRBJ1-1 | TRBV4-1 | TRBD1
TGTGCCAGCAGTTTAATCCTATGGGGCAGGGAAATAGATGGCTACACCTTC | CASSLILWGREIDGYTF | many | TRBJ1-2 | TRBV28 | NA
TGTGCCAGCAGCGGTAGGGACAGGGTGAGAAACACTGAAGCTTTCTTT | CASSGRDRVRNTEAFF | few | TRBJ1-1 | TRBV9 | TRBD1
TGTGCCAGCACCCTTTCGGGCGGGAGGGTAAACACCGGGGAGCTGTTTTTT | CASTLSGGRVNTGELFF | NA | TRBJ2-2 | TRBV7-2 | TRBD2
TGTGCCAGCAGCAAGGGGACTGGTCTCAATCAGCCCCAGCATTTT | CASSKGTGLNQPQHF | few | TRBJ1-5 | TRBV3-1 | NA
TGTGCCAGCAACTTCCAGAGACCTAATGAAAAACTGTTTTTT | CASNFQRPNEKLFF | many | TRBJ1-4 | TRBV28 | NA
TGTGCCTGGAGTGTTAGGCCCAGCGGGTCACCCCTCCACTTT | CAWSVRPSGSPLHF | NA | TRBJ1-6 | TRBV30 | NA
TGCGCCAGCAGCTCGGGGGACTCACCTGGGTATGGCTACACCTTC | CASSSGDSPGYGYTF | NA | TRBJ1-2 | TRBV5-1 | NA
TGCAGTGCGCCACAGGGGTATCGAGCTTTCTTT | CSAPQGYRAFF | many | TRBJ1-1 | TRBV20-1 | TRBD1
TGTGCCAGCAGTTCCGGACAGGGGACGGGCGAGCAGTACTTC | CASSSGQGTGEQYF | many | TRBJ2-7 | TRBV6-5 | TRBD1
TGTGCCAGTAGTACGGTGGGGACAGGGGACGCTGAAGCTTTCTTT | CASSTVGTGDAEAFF | few | TRBJ1-1 | TRBV19 | TRBD1
TGCAGTGCTACCCCCCGAGGCATCGAAGCTTTCTTT | CSATPRGIEAFF | many | TRBJ1-1 | TRBV20-1 | NA
TGTGCCAGCAGTCACCGGGACTGGTCCTACGAGCAGTACTTC | CASSHRDWSYEQYF | many | TRBJ2-7 | TRBV28 | NA
TGTGCCAGCAGCGTATCAGGGGGCGATCTTGGCTACACCTTC | CASSVSGGDLGYTF | NA | TRBJ1-2 | TRBV9 | TRBD1
TGTGCCAGCAGCTTAGACTACGGAGCCTCCTACGAGCAGTACTTC | CASSLDYGASYEQYF | NA | TRBJ2-7 | TRBV7-6 | NA
TGCAGTGCCTTAACGTTTATGAACACTGAAGCTTTCTTT | CSALTFMNTEAFF | NA | TRBJ1-1 | TRBV20-1 | NA
TGTGCTAGCAGCTTAGCTACACCTCCGGAGACCCAGTACTTC | CASSLATPPETQYF | once | TRBJ2-5 | TRBV7-7 | NA
TGCAGTGCTAGAGTAGAGGGAATAGCTTTCTTT | CSARVEGIAFF | many | TRBJ1-1 | TRBV20-1 | NA
TGTGCCAGCAGTGAATATATAGAATACAATGAGCAGTTCTTC | CASSEYIEYNEQFF | NA | TRBJ2-1 | TRBV25-1 | NA
TGCAGCGCTACGACAGGGGGAATTGAAGCTTTCTTT | CSATTGGIEAFF | many | TRBJ1-1 | TRBV29-1 | TRBD1
TGTGCCAGCAGTTACTCTAGGGCACTCCAAGAGACCCAGTACTTC | CASSYSRALQETQYF | NA | TRBJ2-5 | TRBV6-9 | NA
TGTGCCAGCAGCTTTCAGGGGAACGGAAAACTGTTTTTT | CASSFQGNGKLFF | NA | TRBJ1-4 | TRBV7-2 | NA
TGTGCCAGCAGTTTAGTGGCGGGGGGTCTTCATGTTGCCGGGGAGCTGTTTTTT | CASSLVAGGLHVAGELFF | many | TRBJ2-2 | TRBV12-3/TRBV12-4 | TRBD2
TGTGCCAGCGGCAGGGTGGTAAACGAGCAGTACTTC | CASGRVVNEQYF | NA | TRBJ2-7 | TRBV6-2/TRBV6-3 | NA
TGTGCCAGTAGTATTCAGGACGCGAACACCGGGGAGCTGTTTTTT | CASSIQDANTGELFF | NA | TRBJ2-2 | TRBV19 | NA
TGCGCCAGCAGCCCCTTGAGGGGCCTCCAAGAGACCCAGTACTTC | CASSPLRGLQETQYF | NA | TRBJ2-5 | TRBV5-1 | NA
TGTGCTAGCAGCTTACCCGGGCAGGGAGAGACCCAGTACTTC | CASSLPGQGETQYF | few | TRBJ2-5 | TRBV7-7 | NA
TGTGCCAGCAACTCTGTAACTAATGAAAAACTGTTTTTT | CASNSVTNEKLFF | NA | TRBJ1-4 | TRBV6-2/TRBV6-3 | NA
TGTGCCAGCAGCCAAGGAGGTGATACGCAGTATTTT | CASSQGGDTQYF | few | TRBJ2-3 | TRBV3-1 | NA
TGTGCCAGCAGTTACTCTGAAAGCTCCTATAATTCACCCCTCCACTTT | CASSYSESSYNSPLHF | NA | TRBJ1-6 | TRBV6-5 | NA
TGTGCTAGTGGTTTGGGGTCTGCACCAGAGACCCAGTACTTC | CASGLGSAPETQYF | many | TRBJ2-5 | TRBV12-5 | NA
TGTGCCAGCAGCACCCGGACAGGGGCGGCGGAAGCTTTCTTT | CASSTRTGAAEAFF | many | TRBJ1-1 | TRBV11-3 | TRBD1
TGTGCCAGCAGCTTAGAGAGGAGGGGAAGGGACTGGGGCTATGGCTACACCTTC | CASSLERRGRDWGYGYTF | few | TRBJ1-2 | TRBV7-8 | NA
TGTGCCAGCAGTCCTACAGTCTCTGAAGCTTTCTTT | CASSPTVSEAFF | many | TRBJ1-1 | TRBV6-1 | NA
TGTGCCAGCAGGGGGTTGGGGTCTGAAGCTTTCTTT | CASRGLGSEAFF | many | TRBJ1-1 | TRBV28 | NA
TGTGCCAGCAGCCGCTTAGCGGACACAGATACGCAGTATTTT | CASSRLADTDTQYF | NA | TRBJ2-3 | TRBV7-2 | NA
TGCGCCAGCAGCTTGCGGACAGGAATGAACACTGAAGCTTTCTTT | CASSLRTGMNTEAFF | many | TRBJ1-1 | TRBV5-1 | TRBD1
TGTGCCAGCACCCCCGAGACGGTCTATGGCTACACCTTC | CASTPETVYGYTF | many | TRBJ1-2 | TRBV12-3/TRBV12-4 | NA
TGTGCCAGTAGGACAGGCTTTAATCAGCCCCAGCATTTT | CASRTGFNQPQHF | NA | TRBJ1-5 | TRBV19 | NA